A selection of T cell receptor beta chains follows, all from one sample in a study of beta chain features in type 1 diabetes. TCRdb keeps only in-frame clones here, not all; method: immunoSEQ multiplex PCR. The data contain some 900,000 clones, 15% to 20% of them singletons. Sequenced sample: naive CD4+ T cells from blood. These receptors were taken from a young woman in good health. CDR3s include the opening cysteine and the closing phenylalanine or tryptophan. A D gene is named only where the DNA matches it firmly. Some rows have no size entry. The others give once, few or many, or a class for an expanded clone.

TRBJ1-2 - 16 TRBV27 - CASSRNGGARNYGYTF TGTGCCAGCAGTCGCAATGGGGGGGCTCGCAACTATGGCTACACCTTC
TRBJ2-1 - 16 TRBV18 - CASSPPNRGPVDEQFF TGTGCCAGCTCACCACCGAATCGAGGTCCGGTTGACGAGCAGTTCTTC
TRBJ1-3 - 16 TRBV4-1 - CASSPEGSGIGNTIYF TGCGCCAGCAGCCCAGAGGGGAGCGGGATTGGAAACACCATATATTTT
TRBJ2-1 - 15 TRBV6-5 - CASSPRAPGGNEQFF TGTGCCAGCAGCCCGAGGGCCCCTGGGGGCAATGAGCAGTTCTTC
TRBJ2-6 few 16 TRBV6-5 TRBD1 CASSYSGGAGANVLTF TGTGCCAGCAGTTACTCAGGGGGCGCTGGGGCCAACGTCCTGACTTTC
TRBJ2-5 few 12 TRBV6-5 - CAVTGQQETQYF TGTGCCGTCACAGGCCAACAAGAGACCCAGTACTTC
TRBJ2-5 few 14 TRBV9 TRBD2 CASSAGTTQETQYF TGTGCCAGCAGCGCTGGGACTACTCAAGAGACCCAGTACTTC
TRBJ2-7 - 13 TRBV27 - CASSLWPNYEQYF TGTGCCAGCAGTTTATGGCCTAACTACGAGCAGTACTTC
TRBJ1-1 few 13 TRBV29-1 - CSVASNWNTEAFF TGCAGCGTGGCAAGCAATTGGAACACTGAAGCTTTCTTT
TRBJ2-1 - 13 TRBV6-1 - CASSDRGQGRQFF TGTGCCAGCAGTGACAGGGGACAAGGGCGGCAGTTCTTC
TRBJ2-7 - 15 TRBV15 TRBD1 CATSVNRDSDYEQYF TGTGCCACCAGCGTTAACCGGGACAGTGACTACGAGCAGTACTTC
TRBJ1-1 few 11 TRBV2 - CASSEWLEAFF TGTGCCAGCAGTGAATGGCTTGAAGCTTTCTTT
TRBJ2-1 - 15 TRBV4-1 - CASSPPLGYIIEQFF TGCGCCAGCAGCCCCCCCTTGGGCTACATCATTGAGCAGTTCTTC
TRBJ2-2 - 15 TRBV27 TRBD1 CASSHTGGRTGELFF TGTGCCAGCAGTCATACAGGGGGCCGGACCGGGGAGCTGTTTTTT
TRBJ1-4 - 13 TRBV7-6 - CASSLGVHEKLFF TGTGCCAGCAGCTTAGGGGTACATGAAAAACTGTTTTTT
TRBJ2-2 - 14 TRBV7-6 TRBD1 CASSLTGGGGELFF TGTGCCAGCAGCTTGACAGGGGGCGGCGGGGAGCTGTTTTTT
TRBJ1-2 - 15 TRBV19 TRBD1 CASSETGVLNYGYTF TGTGCCAGTAGTGAAACAGGGGTATTGAACTATGGCTACACCTTC
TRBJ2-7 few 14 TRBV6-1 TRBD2 CAALAGGNNYEQYF TGTGCCGCCCTAGCGGGAGGTAATAATTACGAGCAGTACTTC
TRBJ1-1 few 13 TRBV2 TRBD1 CASSRTGNTEAFF TGTGCCAGCAGTAGGACAGGGAACACTGAAGCTTTCTTT
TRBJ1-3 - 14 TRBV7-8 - CASSRAGDSGAIYF TGTGCCAGCAGCCGGGCCGGGGATTCTGGCGCCATATATTTT
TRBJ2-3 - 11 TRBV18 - CASSLQDTQYF TGTGCCAGCTCCCTTCAAGATACGCAGTATTTT
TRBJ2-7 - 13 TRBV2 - CASSERQPYEQYF TGTGCCAGCAGTGAAAGGCAGCCCTACGAGCAGTACTTC
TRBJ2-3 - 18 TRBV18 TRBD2 CASSPSRTRGSVVDTQYF TGTGCCAGCTCACCATCTAGGACTAGAGGGTCTGTTGTGGATACGCAGTATTTT
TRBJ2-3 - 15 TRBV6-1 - CASSEAWAAQGTQYF TGTGCCAGCAGTGAAGCCTGGGCTGCACAGGGTACGCAGTATTTT
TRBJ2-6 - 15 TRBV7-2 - CASSEWVSGANVLTF TGTGCCAGCAGCGAGTGGGTCTCTGGGGCCAACGTCCTGACTTTC
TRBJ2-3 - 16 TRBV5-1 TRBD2 CASSSYSGRAADTQYF TGCGCCAGCAGCTCCTATAGCGGGAGGGCCGCGGATACGCAGTATTTT
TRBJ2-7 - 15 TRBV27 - CASSTKGGGPGEQYF TGTGCCAGCAGTACCAAAGGGGGAGGGCCAGGCGAGCAGTACTTC
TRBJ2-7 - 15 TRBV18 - CASSPSQGTGYEQYF TGTGCCAGCTCACCTTCACAGGGTACGGGCTACGAGCAGTACTTC
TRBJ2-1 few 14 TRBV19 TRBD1 CASSTIGTGGEQFF TGTGCCAGTAGTACAATAGGGACAGGTGGTGAGCAGTTCTTC
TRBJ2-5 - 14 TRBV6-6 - CASSYGGLGETQYF TGTGCCAGCAGTTATGGGGGGCTAGGAGAGACCCAGTACTTC
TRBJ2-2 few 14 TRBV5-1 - CASMRGIGTGELFF TGCGCCAGCATGCGGGGAATCGGCACCGGGGAGCTGTTTTTT
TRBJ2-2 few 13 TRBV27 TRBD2 CASRTRNTGELFF TGTGCCAGTCGGACTAGGAACACCGGGGAGCTGTTTTTT
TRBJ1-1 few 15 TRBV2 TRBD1 CASSPRGQANTEAFF TGTGCCAGCAGCCCTAGGGGACAGGCAAACACTGAAGCTTTCTTT
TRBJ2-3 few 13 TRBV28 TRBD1 CASSLVHRGLMYF TGTGCCAGCAGTTTGGTGCACAGGGGGCTGATGTATTTT
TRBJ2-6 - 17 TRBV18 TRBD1 CASSPNQQGAGANVLTF TGTGCCAGCTCCCCAAATCAACAGGGGGCGGGGGCCAACGTCCTGACTTTC
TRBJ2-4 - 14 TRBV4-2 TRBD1 CASSSGQSKNIQYF TGTGCCAGCAGCTCGGGACAGTCCAAAAACATTCAGTACTTC
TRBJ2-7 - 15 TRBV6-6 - CASSYPRTSMYEQYF TGTGCCAGCAGTTACCCCCGGACGTCAATGTACGAGCAGTACTTC
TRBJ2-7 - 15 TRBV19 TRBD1 CASSDRDRGVYEQYF TGTGCCAGTAGCGACCGGGACAGGGGAGTCTACGAGCAGTACTTC
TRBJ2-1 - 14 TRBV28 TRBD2 CASSSAGAYNEQFF TGTGCCAGCAGTTCAGCGGGGGCCTACAATGAGCAGTTCTTC
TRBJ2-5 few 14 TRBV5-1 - CASSSGQPAETQYF TGCGCCAGCAGCAGCGGACAGCCAGCGGAGACCCAGTACTTC
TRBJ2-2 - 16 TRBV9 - CASSVAVASWAGELFF TGTGCCAGCAGCGTAGCGGTCGCTAGCTGGGCCGGGGAGCTGTTTTTT
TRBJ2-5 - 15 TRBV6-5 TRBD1 CASNAQGALLETQYF TGTGCCAGCAATGCCCAGGGGGCGCTTCTGGAGACCCAGTACTTC
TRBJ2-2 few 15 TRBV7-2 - CASSYSGTLPGELFF TGTGCCAGCAGCTATAGCGGAACCCTTCCCGGGGAGCTGTTTTTT
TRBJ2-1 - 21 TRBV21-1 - CASSYDGSRRINDEEHNEQFF TGTGCCAGCAGCTATGACGGCTCTCGGAGGATCAACGACGAGGAGCACAATGAGCAGTTCTTC
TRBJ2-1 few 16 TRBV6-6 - CASSYSAVSSYNEQFF TGTGCCAGCAGTTACTCGGCGGTTAGCTCCTACAATGAGCAGTTCTTC
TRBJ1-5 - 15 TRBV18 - CASSPEGRGHQPQHF TGTGCCAGCTCACCAGAGGGCAGGGGCCATCAGCCCCAGCATTTT
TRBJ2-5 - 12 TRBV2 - CASTATQETQYF TGTGCCAGCACCGCCACCCAAGAGACCCAGTACTTC
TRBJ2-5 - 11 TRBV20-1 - CSARLVETQYF TGCAGTGCTCGTCTTGTGGAGACCCAGTACTTC
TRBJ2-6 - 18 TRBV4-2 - CASDSRLGAQSGANVLTF TGTGCCAGCGATTCTCGACTGGGAGCGCAGTCTGGGGCCAACGTCCTGACTTTC
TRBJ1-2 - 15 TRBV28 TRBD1 CASSLDRGDNYGYTF TGTGCCAGCAGTTTGGACAGGGGCGATAACTATGGCTACACCTTC
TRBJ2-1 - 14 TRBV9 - CASSVGGRGNEQFF TGTGCCAGCAGCGTCGGTGGGAGAGGCAATGAGCAGTTCTTC
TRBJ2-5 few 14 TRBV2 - CASSIQGSQETQYF TGTGCCAGCAGTATACAGGGTTCCCAAGAGACCCAGTACTTC
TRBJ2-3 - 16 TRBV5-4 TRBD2 CASSLGGMRELNTQYF TGTGCCAGCAGCTTGGGGGGGATGCGGGAGTTGAATACGCAGTATTTT
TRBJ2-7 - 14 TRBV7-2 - CASSSTGGSYEQYF TGTGCCAGCAGCTCGACAGGAGGGTCCTACGAGCAGTACTTC
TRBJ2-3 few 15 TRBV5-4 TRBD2 CASRLAGGSTDTQYF TGTGCCAGCAGGTTAGCGGGGGGAAGCACAGATACGCAGTATTTT
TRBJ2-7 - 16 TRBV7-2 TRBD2 CASSLGPAGGRNEQYF TGTGCCAGCAGCTTAGGCCCAGCGGGAGGGAGAAACGAGCAGTACTTC
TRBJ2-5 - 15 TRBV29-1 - CSVAPPGHREETQYF TGCAGCGTTGCCCCTCCCGGACACAGGGAAGAGACCCAGTACTTC